The source of this T cell receptor (beta chain) is a study of T cell responses to AZD1222 COVID-19 vaccine. Study-level information: Second-dose recipients at about 4 or about 12 weeks were treated as one pooled group.

On this clone: Its antigen remains unknown.

Germline V gene data show CDR1 as KGHSH and CDR2 as LQKENI. The CDR3 runs 16 residues. V was clipped by 5 bases and J by 2 bases; unmatched bases: 8. Only in-frame clones appear in the TCRdb table, and some are missing; sequencing was by immunoSEQ multiplex PCR. This table holds over 95,000 clones, approximately 90% found once. Study findings and constraints: Recipients of two AZD1222 doses showed rising Spike-specific TCR breadth and depth. Females made up more of the donors, who were largely white British, and clonal diversity may have come out too low.

The chain joins TRBV18 to TRBJ1-3, with 8 positions matching TRBD1. The sequence was obtained from an adult in good health. The sequencing used peripheral blood, collected on day 0 of AZD1222 vaccination. The CDR3 sequence: CASSEGQVGTGNTIYF. The CDR3 nucleotides are TGTGCCAGCTCAGAGGGACAGGTCGGCACTGGAAACACCATATATTTT.